The 27 T cell receptor beta chains below all came from one sample that was sequenced in a study of T cells in Graves' hyperthyroidism and ophthalmopathy. Amplified TCR beta CDR3 regions derived from RNA transcripts. Initially, a first-round RT-PCR of the TCR CDR3 employed the HTBI primer set. Each CDR3 protein gets one entry after TCRdb re-called the multiplex PCR reads with MiXCR. Among fewer than 350,000 distinct CDR3 sequences listed, around a sixth were seen once. Sequencing used blood. The receptors shown here come from a woman aged 35 to 49 with Graves' ophthalmopathy.

There are a few counts of this clonotype. The chain is built from TRBV20-1 and TRBJ2-7; possibly TRBD2 for D (6 bases). With 3 bases removed from V and 2 bases from J, the gap between germline ends came to 14 bases. The length of the CDR3 is 14 residues. Germline CDR1 and CDR2: DFQATT and SNEGSKA (reference sequence). The CDR3, as DNA: TGCAGTGCTAGGGGGGGAACCGACCCCTACGAGCAGTACTTC. It codes for CSARGGTDPYEQYF.

This clonotype was picked up a small number of times. This chain links TRBV28 with TRBJ1-1, with TRBD1 identical over 7 bases. Germline V lookup: CDR1 MDHEN, CDR2 SYDVKM. Trimming took 9 bases from V and 10 from J; bases not matched to a gene: 8. The length of the CDR3 is 11 residues. For the CDR3, the DNA is TGTGCCAGTCTTTCCGGGACAGCAGCTTTCTTT. It is translated as CASLSGTAAFF.

This clonotype was detected many times. V gene TRBV6-2 or TRBV6-3 combines with J gene TRBJ1-5; a weak D match, TRBD1 (5 bases). V lost 2 bases and J 6 bases, leaving 17 bases between the germline ends. Germline assignment: CDR1 MNHEY and CDR2 SVGEGT. The CDR3 is 16 amino acids. CDR3 sequence reads: CASSYRLRGASQPQHF. For the CDR3, the DNA is TGTGCCAGCAGTTACAGGCTGAGAGGGGCGAGTCAGCCCCAGCATTTT.

This clonotype has a count of ten or more. The J gene is TRBJ1-5, the V gene TRBV20-1; D unresolved. CDR1 is DFQATT and CDR2 is SNEGSKA in the germline V gene (reference sequence). V lost 5 bases to trimming and J lost 5 bases, with 13 bases between them. This CDR3 has 13 residues. For the CDR3, the DNA is TGCAGTGCTCGCGGGCCGGGAGATCAGCCCCAGCATTTT. This encodes CSARGPGDQPQHF.

This clonotype was counted at least ten times. The chain recombines TRBV4-1 with TRBJ2-7, with D uncertain. V dropped 4 bases and J dropped 3 bases, with 10 bases sitting between them. CDR1 is MGHRA and CDR2 is YSYEKL in the germline V gene. This CDR3 spans 13 amino acids. The CDR3 is CASSRYDDYEQYF. CDR3 nucleotide sequence: TGCGCCAGCAGCCGCTACGATGACTACGAGCAGTACTTC.

This clonotype came up many times. The rearrangement joins TRBV29-1 to TRBJ2-1; 14 positions agree with TRBD2. Per germline, CDR1 SQVTM and CDR2 ANQGSEA. The J segment lost 4 bases and the V segment lost 5 bases, leaving 7 bases of the junction unmatched. This CDR3 region has 16 residues. This chain's CDR3 is CSVIPRLAGGYNEQFF. The CDR3 DNA reads as TGCAGCGTTATCCCTCGACTAGCGGGAGGGTACAATGAGCAGTTCTTC.

The V and J genes are TRBV7-2 and TRBJ2-7; the D gene could be TRBD1 or TRBD2 (5 bases each). The CDR3 contains 12 residues. Germline CDR1 and CDR2: SGHTA and FQGNSA. V was shortened by 8 bases and J by 1 base, with 9 bases between the two germline ends. Here the CDR3 reads CASGTESYEQYF. In DNA form, the CDR3 reads TGTGCCAGCGGGACGGAATCCTACGAGCAGTACTTC.

This clonotype was found many times. In DNA form, the CDR3 reads TGTGCCACCAGCAGGTGGGGACTAGCGGGACAGGGTGGGGCCAACGTCCTGACTTTC. It is translated as CATSRWGLAGQGGANVLTF. The chain combines TRBV15 with TRBJ2-6; 13 positions agree with TRBD2. The CDR3 consists of 19 residues. The trim removed 3 bases at V and 3 bases at J, leaving 8 bases unmatched. Per the germline V gene, CDR1 is LNHNV and CDR2 is YYDKDF (reference sequence).

This clonotype came up a few times. Compared with germline, one end of the junction differs, possibly owing to a read error. The chain uses TRBV5-1 and TRBJ1-3; the D is unclear. Germline V gene lookup returns CDR1 SGHRS and CDR2 YFSETQ. The CDR3 is 16 amino acids. CDR3 coding DNA: TGCGCCATCAGCTTGGGCGGGCAATTCTCTGGAAACACCATATATTTT. Amino acids: CAISLGGQFSGNTIYF.

There are many counts of this clonotype. The chain recombines TRBV13 with TRBJ1-1, with D perhaps TRBD1 (6 bases). Looked up from germline, CDR1 is PRHDT and CDR2 is FYEKMQ (reference sequence). The CDR3 runs 17 residues. With 4 bases removed from V and 6 bases from J, the gap between germline ends came to 24 bases. CDR3 coding DNA: TGTGCCAGCAGCTCTACCCCGGGCGAGGTCGGGGGCGCTGAAGCTTTCTTT. It is translated as CASSSTPGEVGGAEAFF.

About this clonotype: This may be a read error, as it is one base from a much larger clone. This chain uses TRBV5-5 with TRBJ1-2; D call uncertain. Trimming removed 4 bases at V and 4 bases at J, with 11 bases between. Germline CDR1 SGHKS, CDR2 YYEKEE (reference sequence). The CDR3 is 13 amino acids. The CDR3 bases are TGTGCCAGCAGCAAAGTACTCTCCTATGGCTACACCTTC. Translation gives CASSKVLSYGYTF.

This clonotype was seen repeatedly, ten times or more. The J gene is TRBJ2-7, the V gene TRBV11-2, with 8 bases aligning to TRBD2. The V gene end was trimmed by 5 bases and the J gene end by 8 bases; junction bases not matched to a gene: 17. The CDR3 is 16 residues long. CDR1 SGHAT and CDR2 FQNNGV come from the germline V gene. The CDR3 sequence: CASSRANSGIVLKQYF. DNA for the CDR3: TGTGCCAGCAGCCGTGCCAATAGCGGGATTGTTTTGAAGCAGTACTTC.

This clonotype occurred a few times. The chain has TRBV6-1 and TRBJ2-2; D possibly corresponds to TRBD2 (5 bases). The CDR3 length is 15 residues. Germline CDR1 is MNHNS and CDR2 is SASEGT. Trimming took 8 bases from V and 7 from J, leaving 20 bases between them. The DNA of the CDR3 is TGTGCCAGCCGTCTGTCAGCGGTCGCCGGCGGGGAGCTGTTTTTT. This codes for CASRLSAVAGGELFF.

This clonotype has only one observation. The chain has TRBV6-1 and TRBJ2-2; TRBD1 might be the D (5 bases). Germline V gives CDR1 MNHNS, CDR2 SASEGT. The CDR3 loop spans 15 amino acids. Trimming left V 3 bases short and J 0 bases short, with 8 bases between. CDR3 in amino acids: CASSETATNTGELFF. Written as DNA, the CDR3 is TGTGCCAGCAGTGAGACAGCGACGAACACCGGGGAGCTGTTTTTT.

This clonotype was observed at least ten times. The J gene is TRBJ1-5, the V gene TRBV6-1, with D possibly being TRBD1 (5 bases). Germline V gene lookup returns CDR1 MNHNS and CDR2 SASEGT. V lost 6 bases, J lost 4 bases, and 19 bases lay in between. The CDR3 loop spans 16 amino acids. Here the CDR3 reads CASSRSGRTLNQPQHF. The CDR3 DNA is TGTGCCAGCAGCCGATCAGGGAGGACACTGAATCAGCCCCAGCATTTT.

Many counts were recorded for this clonotype. This chain links TRBV27 with TRBJ2-5; TRBD1 agrees at 8 bases. The length of the CDR3 is 17 residues. The V and J ends lost 5 bases and 2 bases, in that order; junction bases with no gene match: 13. Germline loops: CDR1 MNHEY, CDR2 SMNVEV (reference sequence). This CDR3 is CASSRLLTGQDQETQYF. For the CDR3, the DNA is TGTGCCAGCAGTCGCCTACTTACGGGACAGGATCAAGAGACCCAGTACTTC.

There are many counts of this clonotype. V and J are TRBV7-3 and TRBJ1-2; possibly TRBD1 for D (6 bases). CDR1 and CDR2 from the germline V gene are SGHTA and FQGTGA. Trimming took off 2 bases at V and 6 bases at J, with 13 bases between the two ends. The length of the CDR3 is 14 residues. This CDR3 reads CASSLAGGSDGYTF. CDR3 nucleotides: TGTGCCAGCAGCTTAGCGGGGGGCAGCGATGGCTACACCTTC. The whole variable domain, remainder taken from reference TRBV7-3 and TRBJ1-2, is GAGVSQTPSNKVTEKGKYVELRCDPISGHTALYWYRQSLGQGPEFLIYFQGTGAADDSGLPNDRFFAVRPEGSVSTLKIQRTERGDSAVYLCASSLAGGSDGYTFGSGTRLTVV.

The rearrangement links TRBV20-1 to TRBJ1-5; tentative D call: TRBD1 (5 bases). V dropped 5 bases and J dropped 6 bases, with 17 bases sitting between them. Germline V gene sequence: CDR1 DFQATT, CDR2 SNEGSKA (reference sequence). The CDR3 covers 14 residues. The CDR3 nucleotides read TGCAGTGCTTCGCGGCGGGGGAATGGTCAGCCCCAGCATTTT. Its protein product is CSASRRGNGQPQHF.

This clonotype was observed at least ten times. The chain combines TRBV15 with TRBJ1-5, with 8 bases fitting TRBD1. Germline-derived CDR1 and CDR2 are LNHNV and YYDKDF (reference sequence). The junction had 4 bases not matched to a gene; V was cut back by 0 bases and J by 0 bases. CDR3 length: 17 amino acids. The CDR3 DNA reads as TGTGCCACCAGCAGAGATGTGACAGGGGATAGCAATCAGCCCCAGCATTTT. Its protein product is CATSRDVTGDSNQPQHF.

J is TRBJ1-1 and V is TRBV7-3, with 9 positions matching TRBD1. CDR1 and CDR2 from the germline V gene are SGHTA and FQGTGA. This CDR3 has 16 amino acids. V was clipped by 2 bases and J by 4 bases; unmatched bases: 8. CDR3 in amino acids: CASSLRVQGARTEAFF. CDR3 nucleotides: TGTGCCAGCAGCTTACGGGTACAGGGGGCCCGCACTGAAGCTTTCTTT. The complete variable domain, with remaining parts taken from reference TRBV7-3 and TRBJ1-1, reads GAGVSQTPSNKVTEKGKYVELRCDPISGHTALYWYRQSLGQGPEFLIYFQGTGAADDSGLPNDRFFAVRPEGSVSTLKIQRTERGDSAVYLCASSLRVQGARTEAFFGQGTRLTVV.

This clonotype was seen repeatedly, ten times or more. V gene TRBV6-5 combines with J gene TRBJ2-6; D ambiguous. Germline loops: CDR1 MNHEY, CDR2 SVGAGI. Trimming removed 4 bases at V and 0 bases at J, with 4 bases between. The CDR3 runs to 14 residues. For the CDR3, the DNA is TGTGCCAGCAGTTTGCTCTCTGGGGCCAACGTCCTGACTTTC. Protein sequence: CASSLLSGANVLTF.

This clonotype was counted ten times or more. The chain combines TRBV5-6 with TRBJ1-2; 10 nucleotides align to TRBD1. CDR3 length equals 15 residues. Germline CDR1 is SGHDT and CDR2 is YYEEEE. The J segment lost 6 bases and the V segment lost 2 bases, leaving 7 bases of the junction unmatched. CDR3 sequence: CASSLLTGTGDGYTF. In DNA form, the CDR3 reads TGTGCCAGCAGCTTACTTACCGGGACAGGGGATGGCTACACCTTC.

Ten or more counts support this clonotype. The V and J genes are TRBV7-2 and TRBJ2-6; D gene ambiguous. The V and J ends lost 6 bases and 4 bases respectively, with 10 bases between them. The germline gives CDR1 SGHTA, CDR2 FQGNSA. CDR3 size: 14 residues. CDR3 sequence reads: CASRVGSGANVLTF. For the CDR3, the DNA is TGTGCCAGCAGGGTCGGGTCCGGGGCCAACGTCCTGACTTTC.

This clonotype occurred many times. The gene calls are TRBV28 and TRBJ2-7, with 7 bases aligning to TRBD2. V shed 5 bases, J shed 3 bases, and the junction held 7 bases outside the gene matches. Germline V gene sequence: CDR1 MDHEN, CDR2 SYDVKM. The CDR3 is made up of 14 amino acids. The chain's CDR3 is CASSGILAVYEQYF. The DNA for the CDR3 is TGTGCCAGCAGTGGGATTCTAGCGGTCTACGAGCAGTACTTC.

This clonotype was counted many times. The V gene is TRBV27, the J gene TRBJ1-5; perhaps TRBD1 as D (5 bases). The germline gives CDR1 MNHEY, CDR2 SMNVEV (reference sequence). Trimming removed 7 bases at V and 3 bases at J, with 10 bases between. The length of the CDR3 is 13 residues. CDR3 loop: CASTWDFNQPQHF. In nucleotides, the CDR3 is TGTGCCAGCACTTGGGACTTCAATCAGCCCCAGCATTTT.

This clonotype was observed at least ten times. The V call is TRBV6-5, the J call TRBJ2-7; 13 bases agree with TRBD2. V was clipped by 5 bases and J by 3 bases; unmatched bases: 7. Per the germline V gene, CDR1 is MNHEY and CDR2 is SVGAGI. CDR3 length: 16 residues. This CDR3 reads CASSHARLAGGYEQYF. Here the CDR3 DNA reads TGTGCCAGCAGTCACGCACGACTAGCGGGGGGCTACGAGCAGTACTTC.

There are many counts of this clonotype. Since a much larger clone is just one base distant, this may be a read error. This sequence joins TRBV5-1 and TRBJ2-7; tentatively, D is TRBD1 (5 bases). The CDR3 is 16 residues long. The germline V gene has CDR1 SGHRS and CDR2 YFSETQ. V shed 4 bases and J shed 2 bases, with 19 bases lying between them. CDR3 nucleotide sequence: TGCGCCAGCAGCCGTGGTGGGGCCCCCAGCCCCTACGAGCAGTACTTC. Its translation: CASSRGGAPSPYEQYF.